This TCR beta chain originates from a study of blood T cells in healthy people across ages (dated by TCRdb to about 2015). In terms of the full investigation: In model experiments, roughly one uniquely barcoded TCR beta cDNA molecule per two T cells was captured by template switching. Donors were grouped into four age groups: young (average approximately 16 years), middle-aged (about 38), aged (62) and long-lived (roughly 80). To avoid experimental bias, donors of different ages were randomly spread across the sequencing lanes. Age-related changes in TCR beta repertoire diversity were measured in the study by deep sequencing normalized with unique cDNA molecular identifiers. For two donors (one aged 18 to 29 and one aged 80 or older), the study analyzed two additional independent replicas of 1 million unique cDNA reads from the same blood draw.

With regard to this clonotype: Its cognate antigen has yet to be identified. The record has no base qualities; no much larger clone is one base away.

V gives up 4 bases and J gives up 1 base, and the segment between their germline ends measures 10 bases. The CDR3 has 14 amino acids, counting the end cysteine and phenylalanine. The sequence is cut down to CDR3 DNA, 42 bases in frame from base 1. The germline V gene encodes CDR1 MNHEY and CDR2 SVGAGI. The roughly 37 donors, aged about 6 to 95 years, were systemically healthy Caucasian individuals from Russia. Approximately 9 milliliters of peripheral blood were collected from each donor into EDTA-treated Vacutainer tubes. Ficoll-Paque density-gradient centrifugation was used to isolate PBMCs, with at least 7 million obtained per sample. Trizol reagent was used to extract total RNA from PBMCs, with at least 5.5 micrograms per sample. For every donor, flow cytometry on a PBMC aliquot measured the percentage of naive CD45RAhigh/CD27high T cells. The paper's findings and limits, for the study overall: Donor CMV infection status was unknown, potentially confounding age-related changes in expanded clonotypes. Compared with the aged group, more naive CD4+ T cells, fewer expanded clones and increased TCR diversity were shown by the long-lived group, suggesting age selection. As age increased, observed TCR beta diversity per million T cells dropped in a roughly linear way, and a significant reduction was already evident by age about 40. Because profiling used bulk unsorted PBMCs, naive and antigen-experienced compartments could not be compared conclusively. Total diversity estimates from one million sequenced T cells were considered lower bounds and underestimates. Observed TCR beta diversity correlated strongly with the percentage of naive T cells measured by flow cytometry.

Library generation was performed with 5' RACE. The listed sequencing device is Illumina HiSeq 2500. A second roughly 6 to 12 cycle PCR used a sample-barcoded 5' primer and a J-beta primer mix. Each TCR beta cDNA molecule received a unique molecular identifier from a template-switch 5' adaptor carrying 12 random nucleotides. Each sample yielded at least 2.5 million CDR3-containing paired-end reads. First-strand cDNA was synthesized from all RNA with the Mint cDNA synthesis kit, primed by a TRBC-specific oligonucleotide. Following uracil-DNA glycosylase treatment, all cDNA underwent a first 18-cycle PCR with the universal primers M1SS and BC2_uni_R. As for how the authors treated the data: For normalization, 1 million high-quality reads were randomly selected from each sample, with every read carrying a distinct molecular identifier. Reads sharing molecular identifiers were discarded rather than binned into consensus sequences. MiTCR, set to a Q25 quality threshold and the strictest error-elimination algorithm, was used for CDR3 identification, clonotype clustering and error correction. A nonparametric unseen species model using Euler transformation provided a lower-bound estimate of total TCR beta diversity. Through fastp at Q25 and MiXCR, TCRdb rebuilt clones from the public reads, retaining in-frame beta chains. Each entry is one CDR3 protein sequence, shown with its most common DNA and genes. In this record, the V and J calls reflect TCRdb's handling and not the investigators' own analysis. For this sample there are about 650,000 distinct CDR3 sequences; 45% to 60% appear just once. The ten top clones hold around an eighth of the sample.

The receptor's source is a woman older than 75 in good health. The specimen sequenced was blood. The V and J segments used are TRBV6-5 and TRBJ1-1; no D gene can be assigned with confidence. The nucleotide sequence is TGTGCCAGCAGTTTCTATGACAAGAACACTGAAGCTTTCTTT. Its coded protein is CASSFYDKNTEAFF.